This is a list of T cell receptor beta chains from one sample in a study of cytomegalovirus exposure and HLA in healthy donors. Assay used: immunoSEQ multiplex PCR; TCRdb lists only in-frame clones, some missing. The sample shows 170,000 or so clones, just under 80% of them seen only once. Sequenced sample: PBMCs. These receptors were taken from a woman in her forties or fifties in good health and CMV-seropositive. The CDR3 runs from the conserved cysteine through the conserved F or W. D genes are given only for firm matches. Clone size is shown for a subset of rows, as once, few, many or a class of expanded clone.

j_call d_call v_call clone_size cdr3_nt cdr3_aa
TRBJ1-3 - TRBV27 - TGTGCCAGCAGTTTATCCGGGACGGCGGGAGGAAACACCATATATTTT CASSLSGTAGGNTIYF
TRBJ2-1 TRBD1 TRBV7-2 - TGTGCCAGCAGCTGGGACAGGGGGCGCAATGAGCAGTTCTTC CASSWDRGRNEQFF
TRBJ1-1 - TRBV7-3 - TGTGCCAGCAGTGAGACAGGGAACACTGAAGCTTTCTTT CASSETGNTEAFF
TRBJ2-3 TRBD1 TRBV7-6 - TGTGCCAGCAGCTTAGGGACAGGCCTTAGCACAGATACGCAGTATTTT CASSLGTGLSTDTQYF
TRBJ2-2 - TRBV30 - TGTGCCTGGGTCGGGCAGGGCACCGGGGAGCTGTTTTTT CAWVGQGTGELFF
TRBJ2-2 TRBD1 TRBV5-5 - TGTGCCAGCAACGAGGGACAGGGGAGCACCGGGGAGCTGTTTTTT CASNEGQGSTGELFF
TRBJ2-2 - TRBV5-1 - TGCGCCAGCAGCTTGTCCTCGCATCCGGCGAACACCGGGGAGCTGTTTTTT CASSLSSHPANTGELFF
TRBJ1-4 - TRBV5-1 few TGCGCCAGCAGCTTGAAGGGGATTAATGAAAAACTGTTTTTT CASSLKGINEKLFF
TRBJ2-2 TRBD2 TRBV19 - TGTGCCAGTAAAAAGGTAGCGGGGTTCACCGGGGAGCTGTTTTTT CASKKVAGFTGELFF
TRBJ2-3 - TRBV15 once TGTGCCACCAGCAAGAGACAGACAGGCTCCACAGATACGCAGTATTTT CATSKRQTGSTDTQYF
TRBJ2-6 - TRBV25-1 - TGTGCCAGCAGTGAACCCCGAAGGGGGAGCTCTGGGGCCAACGTCCTGACTTTC CASSEPRRGSSGANVLTF
TRBJ2-3 TRBD2 TRBV7-2 - TGTGCCAGCTCCTTTAGGACTAGCGGGATTGGAAATACGCAGTATTTT CASSFRTSGIGNTQYF
TRBJ1-2 - TRBV9 - TGTGCCAGCAGCCCCACCCGATTGACAGGTGGCTACACCTTC CASSPTRLTGGYTF